This is a list of T cell receptor beta chains from one sample in a study of graft-versus-host responses after intestinal transplantation. Their recognized antigens are unknown. Sequenced by immunoSEQ multiplex PCR; TCRdb stores in-frame clones only, minus some. The sample contains tens of thousands of clones, about 95% of which appear only once. Sample: unstimulated CD8+ T cells sorted from spleen or lymph node cells, taken before transplant. Source of these receptors: a human donor who was the organ donor for an intestinal transplant. Both conserved end residues are trimmed from each CDR3. Each record gives: clone size, V gene, J gene, CDR3 protein. For some rows the clone size is stated as once, few or many, or as a class when expanded; others skip it.

>-|TRBV10-1|-
ASSDYQETQY
>-|TRBV28|TRBJ2-1
ASSFLGQDNEQF
>-|TRBV4-3|TRBJ2-7
ASSQISGSSYEQY
>-|TRBV11-2|TRBJ2-5
ASSLRDRVETQY
>-|TRBV7-2|-
ASSLDTVGNYEQY
>-|TRBV2|TRBJ2-7
ASSVGSYEQY
>-|TRBV9|TRBJ2-3
ASSVAYLGPGKDTQY
>-|TRBV10-2|TRBJ2-7
ASSGGGSTYEQY
>-|TRBV9|TRBJ1-6
ASSVDGIGVGSPLH
>-|TRBV9|TRBJ2-3
ASSVDGVSTDTQY
>-|TRBV4-1|TRBJ2-2
ASSQENRRNGELF
>-|TRBV2|TRBJ2-1
ARARDSNNEQF
>-|TRBV4-1|TRBJ2-1
ASSQSGGASYNEQF
>once|TRBV9|TRBJ2-3
ASSDLGGGKLDTQY
>-|TRBV2|TRBJ2-3
ASRRTGGTDTQY
>-|TRBV30|TRBJ1-2
AWGPGGYGYT
>-|TRBV27|TRBJ1-1
ASSLSIERGEANTEAF
>-|TRBV5-5|TRBJ2-7
ASSLGLAVFYEQY
>-|TRBV4-1|TRBJ2-5
ASSHLGLAGGLIKETQY
>-|TRBV12-5|TRBJ1-1
ASGKGQGTDTEAF
>-|TRBV27|TRBJ1-2
ASGTPIPSVDYGYT
>-|TRBV5-5|TRBJ2-7
ASSGADDYEQY
>once|TRBV7-9|TRBJ2-2
ASSHPLAGPAPNTGELF
>-|TRBV19|TRBJ1-2
ASSIVDNYGYT
>-|TRBV28|TRBJ2-5
ASSSKSVRARQETQY
>-|TRBV4-3|TRBJ2-1
ASSQEWGGLYNEQF
>-|TRBV28|TRBJ1-5
ASSLWSGTGQPQH
>-|TRBV28|TRBJ2-3
ASSSGQAGTQY
>-|TRBV4-2|TRBJ2-1
ASSPPSSEQF
>-|TRBV7-2|TRBJ2-1
ASSLYRDEQF
>-|TRBV27|TRBJ1-2
ASSGLGYGYT
>-|TRBV6-1|TRBJ2-5
ASSEAEPIPAETQY
>-|TRBV29-1|TRBJ2-2
SGSQGGRGTGELF
>once|TRBV5-8|TRBJ2-3
ASSLGQSDTDTQY
>-|TRBV2|TRBJ2-7
ASVGTANPYEQY
>-|TRBV28|TRBJ2-7
ASSDYEQY
>-|TRBV27|TRBJ1-1
ASSLGQAAPTEAF
>-|TRBV7-9|TRBJ1-1
ASSPQGTEAF
>-|TRBV4-2|TRBJ2-7
ASRPDSVDEQY
>-|TRBV9|TRBJ2-1
ASSVQSGTSYNEQF